A selection of T cell receptor beta chains follows, all from one sample in a study of response to subunit inactivated influenza vaccine. MiXCR, run by TCRdb on the RT-PCR reads, gives a single entry per CDR3 protein. This repertoire shows about 190,000 distinct CDR3 sequences, approximately 15% found once; its top ten account for approximately 25%. The material sequenced was CD8+ T cells sorted from PBMCs, taken more than 4 days after vaccination. The source of these receptors is a man aged 45-60 years who received an inactivated influenza vaccine. The CDR3 runs from the conserved cysteine through the conserved F or W.

V	J	CDR3
TRBV11-2	TRBJ2-7	CASSRPLNLGGSFPYEQYF
TRBV12-3/TRBV12-4	TRBJ2-1	CASSALAASEEQFF
TRBV20-1	TRBJ2-7	CSARIRGYEQYF
TRBV12-3/TRBV12-4	TRBJ1-5	CASSPIGGLGSNQPQHF
TRBV2	TRBJ1-3	CASSEAPASGNTIYF
TRBV20-1	TRBJ2-1	CCAQRGAGGSYNEQFF
TRBV11-1	TRBJ2-7	CASSSHLGTGGPSYYEQYF
TRBV18	TRBJ2-1	CASSPQDSPAYNEQFF
TRBV20-1	TRBJ2-2	CSASHDGELFF
TRBV9	TRBJ2-7	CASSRGVEIYEQYF
TRBV9	TRBJ2-2	CASSSKAGLNTGELFF
TRBV6-1	TRBJ2-1	CATYRDLYNEQFF
TRBV7-9	TRBJ2-7	CASSTRDGGFLHEQYF
TRBV12-3/TRBV12-4	TRBJ2-1	CASSPPVVRYEQFF
TRBV24-1	TRBJ2-1	CATSGLWGNEQFF
TRBV6-2/TRBV6-3	TRBJ2-3	CASSPIAGGIGDTQYF